Each of the 5 T cell receptor beta chains below was sequenced from the same sample in a study of control samples from healthy donors and cancer patients (dated by TCRdb to 2019 to 2021). Library preparation employed the immunoSEQ multiplex PCR assay. Not all clones reach the TCRdb copy of this immuneACCESS table, which keeps in-frame sequences only. Checked studies attribute under half of the gap to unresolved V genes and leave the rest unexplained. The table for this sample lists 100,000 to 150,000 clones; 80% to 90% of them were counted only once. Around 10% of the sample is taken by the ten largest. Sequenced material: blood. The receptors originated from a young man in good health.

About this clone itself: The sample has other DNA sequences that encode this CDR3 too. V is TRBV9 and J is TRBJ2-7; tentative D call: TRBD2 (7 bases). The V and J ends lost 0 bases and 4 bases respectively, with 23 bases between them. This CDR3 spans 18 amino acids. Germline V lookup: CDR1 SGDLS, CDR2 YYNGEE. This chain's CDR3 is CASSVEEGVGGGVYEQYF. DNA of the CDR3: TGTGCCAGCAGCGTAGAGGAGGGGGTTGGCGGGGGCGTATACGAGCAGTACTTC.

The genes are TRBV3-1 (or the pseudogene TRBV3-2) and TRBJ1-1; the match to TRBD1 covers 11 bases. J gave up 5 bases and V 2 bases, and 4 bases lay outside the gene matches. Germline CDR1 reads LGHDT; CDR2 reads YNNKEL (reference sequence). The CDR3 totals 15 residues. For the CDR3, the DNA is TGTGCCAGCAGCCAACACGGGACAGGGGGTACTGAAGCTTTCTTT. Its translation: CASSQHGTGGTEAFF.

The chain combines TRBV5-6 with TRBJ1-2; D is ambiguous. Trimming shortened V by 0 bases and J by 8 bases, and 8 bases separated the two germline ends. Germline CDR1 is SGHDT and CDR2 is YYEEEE. The CDR3 contains 12 residues. CDR3 nucleotides: TGTGCCAGCAGCTTGGGTCAAGGGGGCTACACCTTC. Amino acids: CASSLGQGGYTF.

This clone was picked up many times. V is TRBV4-1 and J is TRBJ1-5; possible D gene TRBD1, 5 bases. V was clipped by 1 base and J by 7 bases, with 14 bases between them. This CDR3 comprises 15 residues. Germline CDR1 reads MGHRA; CDR2 reads YSYEKL. CDR3 in DNA: TGCGCCAGCAGCCAAGGGAAGGGGCCCGGGCAGCCCCAGCATTTT. Protein: CASSQGKGPGQPQHF.

The V call is TRBV18, the J call TRBJ1-2; TRBD1 aligns across 7 bases. The CDR3 length is 13 residues. CDR1 and CDR2 from the germline V gene are KGHSH and LQKENI. V dropped 4 bases and J dropped 3; count of bases not matched to a gene: 2. The CDR3 nucleotides are TGTGCCAGCTCACTCGGGACAGACTATGGCTACACCTTC. Amino acids: CASSLGTDYGYTF.